Below, 20 T cell receptor beta chains from the same sample are listed, as sequenced in a study of blood T cell repertoires in COVID-19. Data came from immunoSEQ multiplex PCR; TCRdb stores just in-frame clones and leaves some out. The sample consists of about 140,000 clones, about 80% of them appearing once. Material for sequencing was peripheral blood. These receptors all stem from a human donor in a cohort sampled during active COVID-19.

This clone was detected a few times. This chain uses TRBV7-9 with TRBJ2-7; D is undetermined. Germline CDR1 SEHNR, CDR2 FQNEAQ (reference sequence). The CDR3 is 15 amino acids. V lost 1 base, J lost 5 bases, and 15 bases lay in between. CDR3 sequence reads: CASSLVSRQVHEQYF. Written as DNA, the CDR3 is TGTGCCAGCAGCTTAGTCTCCAGGCAGGTCCACGAGCAGTACTTC. The variable domain in full, with the rest retrieved from reference TRBV7-9 and TRBJ2-7, is DTGVSQNPRHKITKRGQNVTFRCDPISEHNRLYWYRQTLGQGPEFLTYFQNEAQLEKSRLLSDRFSAERPKGSFSTLEIQRTEQGDSAMYLCASSLVSRQVHEQYFGPGTRLTVT.

CDR3 nucleotide sequence: TGTGCCAGCAGCGTAAGCGGTTCCTACAATGAGCAGTTCTTC. Translation: CASSVSGSYNEQFF. The chain carries TRBV9 and TRBJ2-1; a weak D match, TRBD2 (5 bases). From germline, CDR1 is SGDLS and CDR2 YYNGEE. The CDR3 covers 14 residues. Deletions cut 1 base from V and 1 base from J, with 6 bases between.

This chain joins TRBV7-9 and TRBJ2-3, with 12 bases that match TRBD1. This CDR3 has 15 amino acids. Germline loops: CDR1 SEHNR, CDR2 FQNEAQ (reference sequence). The J segment lost 9 bases and the V segment lost 3 bases, leaving 7 bases of the junction unmatched. Here the CDR3 DNA reads TGTGCCAGCAGCTTTCCGGGACAGGGGGCACGAACGCAGTATTTT. Translating it yields CASSFPGQGARTQYF.

The V and J genes are TRBV30 and TRBJ2-1, with TRBD2 matching over 12 bases. CDR1 is GTSNPN, CDR2 SVGIG, per germline (reference sequence). There are 17 residues in the CDR3. The junction had 13 bases not matched to a gene; V was cut back by 2 bases and J by 8 bases. CDR3 amino acids: CAWSRPPRLAGGDEQFF. In DNA, the CDR3 is TGTGCCTGGAGTAGGCCCCCGCGGCTAGCGGGGGGGGATGAGCAGTTCTTC.

The J gene is TRBJ2-3, the V gene TRBV5-1, with TRBD2 identical over 8 bases. V shed 0 bases, J shed 5 bases, and the junction held 8 bases outside the gene matches. The germline CDR1 and CDR2 sequences are SGHRS and YFSETQ. The CDR3 length is 16 residues. CDR3 region: CASSLANRGGIDTQYF. The CDR3 DNA sequence: TGCGCCAGCAGCTTGGCCAATCGGGGGGGCATAGATACGCAGTATTTT.

V is TRBV5-5 and J is TRBJ1-1; D perhaps matches TRBD1 (5 bases). Per germline, CDR1 SGHKS and CDR2 YYEKEE (reference sequence). Trimming took off 2 bases at V and 1 base at J, with 12 bases between the two ends. The CDR3 spans 15 residues. The CDR3 bases are TGTGCCAGCAGCTTATCAGGGCAGGAGAACACTGAAGCTTTCTTT. Translated, it gives CASSLSGQENTEAFF.

This clone came up a few times. The chain couples TRBV28 to TRBJ2-7, with D unclear. Germline lookup yields CDR1 MDHEN and CDR2 SYDVKM. V dropped 6 bases and J dropped 1 base, with 16 bases sitting between them. CDR3 size: 15 residues. Here the CDR3 DNA reads TGTGCCAGCAGCCAAGAACCCAGTAATTCCTACGAGCAGTACTTC. Translating it yields CASSQEPSNSYEQYF.

This clone was counted once. This chain joins TRBV18 and TRBJ2-7; TRBD2 agrees at 8 bases. Germline loops: CDR1 KGHSH, CDR2 LQKENI. CDR3 size: 14 residues. Unmatched junction bases numbered 2, after V lost 0 bases and J lost 4 bases. The CDR3 sequence is CASSPPRGVYEQYF. CDR3 DNA: TGTGCCAGCTCACCACCGCGGGGGGTATACGAGCAGTACTTC.

The chain joins TRBV10-3 to TRBJ1-1, with TRBD1 identical over 7 bases. With 2 bases clipped from V and 5 bases from J, the junction kept 5 bases outside the gene matches. Germline-derived CDR1 and CDR2 are ENHRY and SYGVKD. The CDR3 runs to 14 residues. This CDR3 reads CAISEQGGKTEAFF. The CDR3 DNA sequence: TGTGCCATCAGTGAGCAAGGGGGCAAGACTGAAGCTTTCTTT.

The chain links TRBV15 to TRBJ2-2; 7 nucleotides line up with TRBD1. Germline trimming cut 0 bases from V and 5 bases from J; bases unmatched to any gene: 12. Germline values: CDR1 LNHNV, CDR2 YYDKDF (reference sequence). The CDR3 consists of 18 residues. The CDR3 DNA is TGTGCCACCAGCAGAGACCCCCCTACAGGGGTGGCGACCGGGGAGCTGTTTTTT. It yields the protein CATSRDPPTGVATGELFF.

The chain carries TRBV29-1 and TRBJ2-1; the match to TRBD2 covers 10 bases. The CDR3 loop spans 13 amino acids. CDR1 and CDR2 from the germline V gene are SQVTM and ANQGSEA. The V and J ends lost 8 bases and 7 bases, in that order; junction bases with no gene match: 8. CDR3 DNA: TGCAGCAAGCGGGGGGGGGAAAGGAATGAGCAGTTCTTC. Encoded protein: CSKRGGERNEQFF.

In its sample, this clone was seen once. The chain links TRBV14 to TRBJ2-7; possibly TRBD2 for D (6 bases). In germline, CDR1 is SGHDN, CDR2 FVKESK. This CDR3 is 13 amino acids long. The V end lost 2 bases, the J end lost 6 bases, and 11 bases lay between the germline ends. In DNA form, the CDR3 reads TGTGCCAGCAGCCAACTGCGGGGAGCCGAGCAGTACTTC. It codes for CASSQLRGAEQYF.

This sequence joins TRBV3-1 (or the pseudogene TRBV3-2) and TRBJ2-7, with TRBD2 identical over 12 bases. Looked up from germline, CDR1 is LGHDT and CDR2 is YNNKEL (reference sequence). This CDR3 is 21 amino acids long. The J segment lost 4 bases and the V segment lost 1 base, leaving 20 bases of the junction unmatched. CDR3 coding DNA: TGTGCCAGCAGCCAAGCGATTCTGACTAGCGGGGGTTCTACTGTTTGGTACGAGCAGTACTTC. It codes for CASSQAILTSGGSTVWYEQYF.

In this sample, this clone turned up a few times. The chain carries TRBV2 and TRBJ2-2, with 11 bases lining up with TRBD2. This CDR3 has 18 amino acids. Germline trimming cut 4 bases from V and 4 bases from J; bases unmatched to any gene: 11. CDR1 and CDR2 (germline): SNHLY, FYNNEI. The CDR3 loop reads CASSAAVAGGKTTGELFF. The CDR3 DNA is TGTGCCAGCAGTGCAGCGGTAGCGGGGGGGAAAACCACCGGGGAGCTGTTTTTT.

The chain is built from TRBV7-6 and TRBJ2-2; weak D call: TRBD2 (7 bases). Germline lookup yields CDR1 SGHVS and CDR2 FNYEAQ. This CDR3 has 13 residues. Trimming shortened V by 11 bases and J by 6 bases, and 16 bases separated the two germline ends. This CDR3 reads CASPRGAAGELFF. CDR3 coding DNA: TGTGCCTCACCCCGGGGGGCGGCCGGGGAGCTGTTTTTT.

The chain employs TRBV6-2 or TRBV6-3 and TRBJ1-4, with D unclear. Between the trimmed V and J ends, which lost 0 bases and 8 bases, there was a span of 16 bases. CDR1 is MNHEY and CDR2 is SVGEGT in the germline V gene. There are 16 residues in the CDR3. The CDR3 sequence is CASSYSTRGSREKLFF. CDR3 nucleotides: TGTGCCAGCAGTTACTCGACGCGTGGGTCGCGGGAAAAACTGTTTTTT.

This chain joins TRBV2 and TRBJ1-5, with TRBD1 as a possible D gene (6 bases). The CDR3 extends over 14 amino acids. Per the germline V gene, CDR1 is SNHLY and CDR2 is FYNNEI. V lost 7 bases and J lost 6, with 16 bases in between. CDR3 amino acids: CASTLLQGGQPQHF. CDR3 DNA: TGTGCCAGCACTCTACTACAGGGTGGTCAGCCCCAGCATTTT.

CDR3 sequence: CASRTGGPKAFF. The CDR3, as DNA: TGTGCCAGCAGGACGGGGGGCCCAAAAGCTTTCTTT. J is TRBJ1-1 and V is TRBV2; D is perhaps TRBD1 (6 bases). The CDR3 length is 12 residues. V was clipped by 6 bases and J by 9 bases, with 14 bases between them. CDR1 is SNHLY and CDR2 is FYNNEI in the germline V gene.

The chain joins TRBV19 to TRBJ1-4; no firm D call. CDR3 length: 16 residues. The V gene lost 5 bases and the J gene lost 3 bases, with 16 bases spanning the gap. Per germline, CDR1 LNHDA and CDR2 SQIVND (reference sequence). The CDR3 sequence is CASSPAPAGPNEKLFF. CDR3 in DNA: TGTGCCAGTAGTCCAGCCCCCGCAGGCCCTAATGAAAAACTGTTTTTT.

This chain joins TRBV10-3 and TRBJ2-4; TRBD1 might be the D (5 bases). The V gene's germline CDR1 is ENHRY and CDR2 SYGVKD. Trimming stripped 2 bases from V and 7 bases from J, with 15 bases between. The CDR3 is 15 residues long. The CDR3 sequence: CAISEGAGSGNIQYF. CDR3 in DNA: TGTGCCATCAGTGAGGGGGCAGGGTCGGGTAACATTCAGTACTTC.